One and the same sample provided the 25 T cell receptor beta chains below, sequenced in a study of T-cell memory formation after mild COVID-19. In TCRdb, the 5' RACE reads were re-called with MiXCR into one record per CDR3 protein. The sample holds 300,000 to 400,000 distinct CDR3 sequences, around a sixth seen once. Source material: PBMCs or a T cell subset sorted from them (not recorded which). The receptors originated from a man between 18 and 35 years old who had mild COVID-19 (a few samples of this study predate the infection). Cell type and time point are not known.

The chain carries TRBV6-5 and TRBJ1-6; no firm D call. V gave up 1 base and J gave up 4 bases, with 14 bases separating them. Germline assignment: CDR1 MNHEY and CDR2 SVGAGI. The CDR3 totals 17 residues. This CDR3 reads CASSYWAFQTYNSPLHF. The CDR3 coding sequence is TGTGCCAGCAGTTACTGGGCGTTTCAAACTTATAATTCACCCCTCCACTTT.

The CDR3 nucleotides read TGTGCCAGCAGCCCGAAGGGTCTGGGGGAGCAGTACTTC. Amino acids: CASSPKGLGEQYF. The chain has TRBV5-6 and TRBJ2-7; unclear D gene. Deletions cut 4 bases from V and 7 bases from J, with 15 bases between. This CDR3 has 13 amino acids. Germline CDR1 is SGHDT and CDR2 is YYEEEE.

The chain combines TRBV7-8 with TRBJ1-5; maybe TRBD1 (6 bases). V was pared by 4 bases and J by 5 bases, with 15 bases between. This CDR3 is built from 15 residues. Germline V gene data show CDR1 as SGHVS and CDR2 as FQNEAQ. The CDR3 is CASSSRGQSDQPQHF. Here the CDR3 DNA reads TGTGCCAGCAGCTCCCGAGGACAGTCTGATCAGCCCCAGCATTTT.

A few counts support this clonotype. The chain carries TRBV5-8 and TRBJ1-6; possible D gene TRBD1, 6 bases. Germline V lookup: CDR1 SGHTS, CDR2 YDEGEE. Deletions cut 4 bases from V and 5 bases from J, with 13 bases between. This CDR3 has 15 residues. Here the CDR3 reads CASSGRRTDNSPLHF. For the CDR3, the DNA is TGTGCCAGCAGCGGTAGACGGACAGATAATTCACCCCTCCACTTT.

This clonotype was counted a few times. This chain connects TRBV5-1 to TRBJ2-7, with 10 bases fitting TRBD1. The V and J ends lost 4 bases and 7 bases, in that order; junction bases with no gene match: 11. CDR1 is SGHRS and CDR2 is YFSETQ in the germline V gene. The CDR3 runs 15 residues. The CDR3 loop reads CASSPRTGGSGEQYF. In nucleotides, the CDR3 is TGCGCCAGCAGCCCCAGGACAGGGGGATCGGGAGAGCAGTACTTC.

This clonotype was picked up a small number of times. The chain has TRBV19 and TRBJ1-6; 9 bases align to TRBD1. The germline V gene has CDR1 LNHDA and CDR2 SQIVND (reference sequence). The CDR3 spans 16 residues. V lost 6 bases and J lost 9; bases outside the gene matches: 12. The CDR3 DNA reads TGTGCCAGTAGGCCGACAGGGGGAGGCCCTTCTTCACCCCTCCACTTT. As protein: CASRPTGGGPSSPLHF.

A few counts support this clonotype. The chain carries TRBV12-3 or TRBV12-4 and TRBJ2-1; D possibly corresponds to TRBD2 (5 bases). With 6 bases removed from V and 5 bases from J, the gap between germline ends came to 14 bases. The CDR3 contains 14 residues. CDR3 bases: TGTGCCAGCAGGTCCGAGGGAAGGAACAATGAGCAGTTCTTC. As protein: CASRSEGRNNEQFF.

This clonotype came up many times. This chain connects TRBV6-2 or TRBV6-3 to TRBJ1-5; D might be TRBD1 (5 bases). The length of the CDR3 is 13 residues. Between the trimmed V and J ends, which lost 6 bases and 7 bases, there was a span of 13 bases. The germline V gene encodes CDR1 MNHEY and CDR2 SVGEGT. Written as DNA, the CDR3 is TGTGCCAGCAGGATCAGGGAAAGCCAGCCCCAGCATTTT. This sequence encodes CASRIRESQPQHF.

The V and J genes are TRBV2 and TRBJ1-5; D gene unclear. Germline V CDR1 and CDR2: SNHLY, FYNNEI. The V end was cut by 2 bases, the J end by 3 bases, with 8 bases between. The CDR3 has 14 amino acids. CDR3 loop: CASSERTDNQPQHF. CDR3 nucleotide sequence: TGTGCCAGCAGTGAAAGGACCGACAATCAGCCCCAGCATTTT. The full variable domain, its missing parts supplied by reference TRBV2 and TRBJ1-5, is EPEVTQTPSHQVTQMGQEVILRCVPISNHLYFYWYRQILGQKVEFLVSFYNNEISEKSEIFDDQFSVERPDGSNFTLKIRSTKLEDSAMYFCASSERTDNQPQHFGDGTRLSIL.

This clonotype has a handful of counts. The chain has TRBV5-5 and TRBJ2-3; D call uncertain. The ends were cut back, 1 base at V and 3 bases at J, with 9 bases in the middle. The CDR3 runs 14 residues. The germline gives CDR1 SGHKS, CDR2 YYEKEE (reference sequence). The CDR3 sequence is CASSLWVRTDTQYF. The CDR3 DNA reads as TGTGCCAGCAGCTTGTGGGTTAGAACAGATACGCAGTATTTT.

The CDR3 loop is CATSRVPTDTQYF. The CDR3 DNA follows: TGTGCCACCAGCAGGGTCCCTACAGATACGCAGTATTTT. V and J are TRBV15 and TRBJ2-3; D uncertain. The V and J ends lost 3 bases and 3 bases respectively, with 7 bases between them. Germline loops: CDR1 LNHNV, CDR2 YYDKDF (reference sequence). The CDR3 is 13 residues long.

This clonotype was seen repeatedly, ten times or more. The chain couples TRBV4-1 to TRBJ1-2; 10 nucleotides agree with TRBD1. The junction had 2 bases not matched to a gene; V was cut back by 4 bases and J by 3 bases. This CDR3 comprises 14 residues. CDR1 is MGHRA, CDR2 YSYEKL, per germline. CDR3 coding DNA: TGCGCCAGCAGCCTGGACAGGGGGGACTATGGCTACACCTTC. Translating it yields CASSLDRGDYGYTF.

This chain links TRBV5-1 with TRBJ2-7; D call uncertain. CDR3 length: 13 amino acids. V lost 4 bases, J lost 3 bases, and 11 bases lay in between. The germline V gene has CDR1 SGHRS and CDR2 YFSETQ. The CDR3 region is CASSPGPDYEQYV. In DNA form, the CDR3 reads TGCGCCAGCAGCCCAGGACCGGACTACGAGCAGTACGTC.

The chain uses TRBV6-2 or TRBV6-3 and TRBJ2-2, with 7 bases lining up with TRBD1. CDR1 and CDR2 from the germline V gene are MNHEY and SVGEGT. Germline trimming cut 6 bases from V and 7 bases from J; bases unmatched to any gene: 5. The CDR3 covers 13 residues. The CDR3 DNA reads as TGTGCCAGCAGACGACAGGGTATCGGGGAGCTGTTTTTT. This encodes CASRRQGIGELFF.

The genes are TRBV7-8 and TRBJ2-5; 13 nucleotides line up with TRBD2. V was pared by 4 bases and J by 2 bases, with 4 bases of the junction left unmatched. This CDR3 has 16 amino acids. Per the germline V gene, CDR1 is SGHVS and CDR2 is FQNEAQ. CDR3 amino acids: CASSWGTSGEQETQYF. Here the CDR3 DNA reads TGTGCCAGCAGCTGGGGGACTAGCGGGGAGCAAGAGACCCAGTACTTC. Variable domain in full (rest from reference TRBV7-8 and TRBJ2-5): GAGVSQSPRYKVAKRGQDVALRCDPISGHVSLFWYQQALGQGPEFLTYFQNEAQLDKSGLPSDRFFAERPEGSVSTLKIQRTQQEDSAVYLCASSWGTSGEQETQYFGPGTRLLVL.

The chain has TRBV7-9 and TRBJ1-5, with D possibly matching TRBD1 (6 bases). This CDR3 comprises 15 residues. Trimming cost V 5 bases and J 0 bases, with 11 bases left between them. CDR1 and CDR2 (germline): SEHNR, FQNEAQ (reference sequence). The CDR3 sequence is CASSSRGDSNQPQHF. Written as DNA, the CDR3 is TGTGCCAGCAGCAGCAGGGGAGATAGCAATCAGCCCCAGCATTTT.

This clonotype was picked up many times. V is TRBV6-6 and J is TRBJ1-6, with 9 positions matching TRBD1. Germline V gives CDR1 MNHNY, CDR2 SVGAGI (reference sequence). Unmatched junction bases numbered 5, after V lost 4 bases and J lost 4 bases. The CDR3 is 16 residues long. Written as DNA, the CDR3 is TGTGCCAGCAGTTTATCGGGGACAGGGTATAATTCACCCCTCCACTTT. Protein sequence: CASSLSGTGYNSPLHF.

The rearrangement joins TRBV7-8 to TRBJ2-3, with TRBD2 identical over 8 bases. The CDR3 length is 18 residues. CDR1 and CDR2 (germline): SGHVS, FQNEAQ. V gave up 4 bases and J gave up 6 bases; unmatched junction bases: 18. The CDR3 region has the DNA TGTGCCAGCAGCTCCCTACTCGCCACTAGCGGCGAGGGGGATACGCAGTATTTT. This encodes CASSSLLATSGEGDTQYF.

This clonotype was recorded a few times. CDR3 in amino acids: CASSQTGSKFDYGYTF. CDR3 DNA sequence: TGTGCCAGCAGCCAGACCGGGTCGAAATTTGACTATGGCTACACCTTC. The V gene is TRBV28, the J gene TRBJ1-2; D not certain. Germline V CDR1 and CDR2: MDHEN, SYDVKM. V lost 6 bases, J lost 3 bases, and 20 bases lay in between. CDR3 size: 16 residues.

In this sample, this clonotype turned up a few times. This chain connects TRBV15 to TRBJ2-7, with TRBD1 matching over 7 bases. Germline V lookup: CDR1 LNHNV, CDR2 YYDKDF (reference sequence). J was trimmed by 12 bases and V by 2 bases; bases with no gene match: 10. CDR3 length: 13 residues. The CDR3 loop reads CATSRTRQGMPYV. The DNA of the CDR3 is TGTGCCACCAGCAGAACCAGACAGGGAATGCCGTACGTC.

This clonotype showed up many times. The chain couples TRBV7-3 to TRBJ2-3; D call uncertain. There are 13 residues in the CDR3. In germline, CDR1 is SGHTA, CDR2 FQGTGA. V lost 5 bases and J 0 bases, leaving 6 bases between the germline ends. The DNA for the CDR3 is TGTGCCAGCAGCCCCCTTAGCACAGATACGCAGTATTTT. Residues: CASSPLSTDTQYF.

A few counts support this clonotype. The chain links TRBV6-5 to TRBJ1-1; maybe TRBD1 (5 bases). V gave up 2 bases and J gave up 4 bases, with 14 bases separating them. Germline CDR1 is MNHEY and CDR2 is SVGAGI. The CDR3 contains 15 residues. CDR3 sequence reads: CASSYGGIGSTEAFF. CDR3 in DNA: TGTGCCAGCAGTTACGGGGGAATAGGGAGCACTGAAGCTTTCTTT.

This chain connects TRBV9 to TRBJ2-5; 8 nucleotides line up with TRBD2. The CDR3 consists of 15 residues. Germline V lookup: CDR1 SGDLS, CDR2 YYNGEE. Trimming took 6 bases from V and 4 from J; bases not matched to a gene: 11. Here the CDR3 reads CASTRGGAVGETQYF. DNA of the CDR3: TGTGCCAGCACCCGGGGGGGGGCGGTGGGAGAGACCCAGTACTTC.

The CDR3 DNA follows: TGCAGCGTGGATGCGGGCTACACCTTC. It is translated as CSVDAGYTF. V gene TRBV29-1 combines with J gene TRBJ1-2; D ambiguous. Germline CDR1 reads SQVTM; CDR2 reads ANQGSEA. Trimming removed 6 bases at V and 8 bases at J, with 7 bases between. This CDR3 is built from 9 residues.

This clonotype has a handful of counts. The chain uses TRBV19 and TRBJ1-1, with a weak D call TRBD1 (5 bases). The CDR3 totals 15 residues. Germline V lookup: CDR1 LNHDA, CDR2 SQIVND (reference sequence). Between the trimmed V and J ends, which lost 0 bases and 4 bases, there was a span of 12 bases. The CDR3 DNA reads as TGTGCCAGTAGTATAGATAGCCGGGGGGGCACTGAAGCTTTCTTT. Translating gives CASSIDSRGGTEAFF.